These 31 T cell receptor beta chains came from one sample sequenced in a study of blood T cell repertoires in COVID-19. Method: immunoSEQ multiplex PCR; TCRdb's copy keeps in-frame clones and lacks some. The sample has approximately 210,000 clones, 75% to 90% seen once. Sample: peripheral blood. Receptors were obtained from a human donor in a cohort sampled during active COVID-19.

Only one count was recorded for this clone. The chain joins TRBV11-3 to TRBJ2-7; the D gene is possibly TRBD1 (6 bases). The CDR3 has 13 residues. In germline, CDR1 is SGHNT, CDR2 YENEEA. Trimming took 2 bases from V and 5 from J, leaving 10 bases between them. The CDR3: CASSLRRGDEQYF. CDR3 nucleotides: TGTGCCAGCAGCTTACGCAGGGGCGACGAGCAGTACTTC.

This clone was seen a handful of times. The CDR3 bases are TGTGCCTGGACCAGCGGTGTCTACGAGCAGTACTTC. It encodes CAWTSGVYEQYF. The V and J genes are TRBV30 and TRBJ2-7; possible D gene TRBD2, 5 bases. The V gene's germline CDR1 is GTSNPN and CDR2 SVGIG (reference sequence). Trimming removed 4 bases at V and 3 bases at J, with 10 bases between. This CDR3 spans 12 amino acids.

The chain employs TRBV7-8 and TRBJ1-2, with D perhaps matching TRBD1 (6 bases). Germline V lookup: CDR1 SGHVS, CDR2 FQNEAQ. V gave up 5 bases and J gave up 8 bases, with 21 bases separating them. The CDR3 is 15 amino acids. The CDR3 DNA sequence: TGTGCCAGCAGCCTTCGAAGGGGGTTCTTTTGGGGCTACACCTTC. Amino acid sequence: CASSLRRGFFWGYTF.

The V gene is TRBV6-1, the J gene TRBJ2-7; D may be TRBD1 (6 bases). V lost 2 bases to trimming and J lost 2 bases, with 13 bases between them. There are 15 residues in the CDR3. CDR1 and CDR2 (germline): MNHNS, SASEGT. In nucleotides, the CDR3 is TGTGCCAGCAGTGAAACCCCGGGACAAGCCTACGAGCAGTACTTC. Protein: CASSETPGQAYEQYF.

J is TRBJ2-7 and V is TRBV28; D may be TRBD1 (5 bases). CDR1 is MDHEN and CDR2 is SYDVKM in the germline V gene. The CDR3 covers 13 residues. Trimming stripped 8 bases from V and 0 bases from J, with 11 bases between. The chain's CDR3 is CASFGQSSYEQYF. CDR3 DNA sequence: TGTGCCAGCTTTGGACAAAGCTCCTACGAGCAGTACTTC.

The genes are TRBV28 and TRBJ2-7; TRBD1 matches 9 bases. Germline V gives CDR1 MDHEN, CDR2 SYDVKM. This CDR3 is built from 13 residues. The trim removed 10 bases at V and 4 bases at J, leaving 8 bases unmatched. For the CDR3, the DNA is TGTGCCATCCGCGGGACAGGGAAGTACGAGCAGTACTTC. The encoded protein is CAIRGTGKYEQYF.

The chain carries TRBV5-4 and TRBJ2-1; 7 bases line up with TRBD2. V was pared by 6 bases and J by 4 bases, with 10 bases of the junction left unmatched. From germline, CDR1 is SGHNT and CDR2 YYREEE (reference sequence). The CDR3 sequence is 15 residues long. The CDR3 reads CASNPKRGDYNEQFF. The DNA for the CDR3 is TGTGCCAGCAACCCAAAGCGGGGCGATTACAATGAGCAGTTCTTC.

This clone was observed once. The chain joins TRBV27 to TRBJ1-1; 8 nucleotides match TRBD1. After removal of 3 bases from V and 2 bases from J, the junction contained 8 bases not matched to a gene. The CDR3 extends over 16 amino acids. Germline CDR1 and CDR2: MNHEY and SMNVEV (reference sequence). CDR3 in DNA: TGTGCCAGCAGTTTCGCAGGGGGCGGACTCAACACTGAAGCTTTCTTT. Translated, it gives CASSFAGGGLNTEAFF.

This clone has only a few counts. The CDR3 nucleotides are TGTGCCAGTAGTATAACGAGGGCTGAAGCTTTCTTT. Translated: CASSITRAEAFF. The J gene is TRBJ1-1, the V gene TRBV19; no reliable D call. V was cut by 2 bases and J by 6 bases, with 7 bases left in between. Germline CDR1 and CDR2: LNHDA and SQIVND (reference sequence). This CDR3 region has 12 residues.

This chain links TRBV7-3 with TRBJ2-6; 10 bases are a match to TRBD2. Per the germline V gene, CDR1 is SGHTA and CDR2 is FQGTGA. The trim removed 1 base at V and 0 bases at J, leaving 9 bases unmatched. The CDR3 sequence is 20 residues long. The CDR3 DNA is TGTGCCAGCAGCTTAATCCCTAGCGGGGGTTACAGCTCTGGGGCCAACGTCCTGACTTTC. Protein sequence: CASSLIPSGGYSSGANVLTF.

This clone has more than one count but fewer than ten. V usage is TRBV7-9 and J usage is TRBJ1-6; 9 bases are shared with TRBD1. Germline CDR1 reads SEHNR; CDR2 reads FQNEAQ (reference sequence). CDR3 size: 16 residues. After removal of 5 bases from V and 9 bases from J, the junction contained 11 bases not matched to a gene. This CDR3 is CASSLLQGTGSSPLHF. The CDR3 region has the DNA TGTGCCAGCAGCCTGCTCCAAGGGACAGGGTCTTCACCCCTCCACTTT.

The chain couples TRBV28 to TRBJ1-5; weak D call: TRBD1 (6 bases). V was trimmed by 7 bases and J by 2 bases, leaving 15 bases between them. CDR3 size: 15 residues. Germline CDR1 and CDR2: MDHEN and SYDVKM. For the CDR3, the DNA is TGTGCCAGCATGCAGGGGCGGAAGGGCAATCAGCCCCAGCATTTT. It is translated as CASMQGRKGNQPQHF.

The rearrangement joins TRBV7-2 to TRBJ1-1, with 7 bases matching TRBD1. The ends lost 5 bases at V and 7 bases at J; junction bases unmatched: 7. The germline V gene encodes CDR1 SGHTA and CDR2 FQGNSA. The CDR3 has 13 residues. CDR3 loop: CASSTHRDSEAFF. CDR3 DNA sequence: TGTGCCAGCAGCACACACCGGGACAGTGAAGCTTTCTTT. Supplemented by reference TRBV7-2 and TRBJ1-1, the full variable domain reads GAGVSQSPSNKVTEKGKDVELRCDPISGHTALYWYRQSLGQGLEFLIYFQGNSAPDKSGLPSDRFSAERTGGSVSTLTIQRTQQEDSAVYLCASSTHRDSEAFFGQGTRLTVV.

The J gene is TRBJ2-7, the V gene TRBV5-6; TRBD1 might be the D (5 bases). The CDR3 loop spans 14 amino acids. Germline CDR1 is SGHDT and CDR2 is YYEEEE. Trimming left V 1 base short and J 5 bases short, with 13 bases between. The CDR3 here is CASSLRGLDHEQYF. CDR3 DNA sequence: TGTGCCAGCAGCTTGAGGGGCCTGGACCACGAGCAGTACTTC. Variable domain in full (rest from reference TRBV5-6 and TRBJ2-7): DAGVTQSPTHLIKTRGQQVTLRCSPKSGHDTVSWYQQALGQGPQFIFQYYEEEERQRGNFPDRFSGHQFPNYSSELNVNALLLGDSALYLCASSLRGLDHEQYFGPGTRLTVT.

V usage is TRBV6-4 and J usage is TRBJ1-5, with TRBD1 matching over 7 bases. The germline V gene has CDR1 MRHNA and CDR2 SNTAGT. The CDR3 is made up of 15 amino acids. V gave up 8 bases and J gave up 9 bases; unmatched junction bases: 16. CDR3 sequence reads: CASQARGLFERPQHF. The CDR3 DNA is TGTGCCAGCCAGGCAAGGGGGCTGTTCGAACGGCCCCAGCATTTT.

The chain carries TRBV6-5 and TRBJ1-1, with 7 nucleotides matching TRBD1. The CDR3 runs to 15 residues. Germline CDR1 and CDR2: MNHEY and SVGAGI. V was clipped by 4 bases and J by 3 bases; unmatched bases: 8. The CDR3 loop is CASSSSHRGHTEAFF. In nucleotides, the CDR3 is TGTGCCAGCAGTTCCAGTCACAGGGGCCACACTGAAGCTTTCTTT.

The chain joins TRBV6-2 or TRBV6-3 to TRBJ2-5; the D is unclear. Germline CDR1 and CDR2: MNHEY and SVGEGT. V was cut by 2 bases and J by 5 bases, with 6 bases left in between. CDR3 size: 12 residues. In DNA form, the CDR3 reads TGTGCCAGCAGTTACCCGGTTGAGACCCAGTACTTC. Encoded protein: CASSYPVETQYF.

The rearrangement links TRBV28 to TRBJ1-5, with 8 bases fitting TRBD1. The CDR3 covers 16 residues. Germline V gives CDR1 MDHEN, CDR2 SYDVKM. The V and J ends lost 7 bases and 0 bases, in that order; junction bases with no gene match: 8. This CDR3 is CASISSDRDSNQPQHF. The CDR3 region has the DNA TGTGCCAGCATCAGCTCGGACAGGGATAGCAATCAGCCCCAGCATTTT.

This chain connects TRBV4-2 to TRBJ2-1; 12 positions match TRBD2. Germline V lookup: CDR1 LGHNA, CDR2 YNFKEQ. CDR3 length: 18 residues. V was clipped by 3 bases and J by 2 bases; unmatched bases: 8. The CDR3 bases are TGTGCCAGCAGCCAGGGGGGGACTAGCGGGTATACCTACAATGAGCAGTTCTTC. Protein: CASSQGGTSGYTYNEQFF.

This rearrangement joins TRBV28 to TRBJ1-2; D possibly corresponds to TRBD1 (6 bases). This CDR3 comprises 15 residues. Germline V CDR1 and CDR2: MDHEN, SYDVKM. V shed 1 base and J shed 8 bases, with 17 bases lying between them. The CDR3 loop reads CASSLSTAGAGGYTF. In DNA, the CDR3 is TGTGCCAGCAGTTTATCTACCGCAGGGGCCGGAGGCTACACCTTC.

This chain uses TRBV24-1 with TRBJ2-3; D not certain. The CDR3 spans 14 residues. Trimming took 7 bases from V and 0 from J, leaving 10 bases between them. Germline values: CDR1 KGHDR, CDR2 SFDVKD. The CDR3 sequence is CATSSRRSTDTQYF. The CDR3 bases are TGTGCCACCAGCTCAAGGAGAAGCACAGATACGCAGTATTTT.

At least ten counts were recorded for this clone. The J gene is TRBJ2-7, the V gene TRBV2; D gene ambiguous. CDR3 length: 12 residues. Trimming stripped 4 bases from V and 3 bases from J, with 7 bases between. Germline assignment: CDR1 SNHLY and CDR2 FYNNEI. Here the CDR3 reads CASSVSLYEQYF. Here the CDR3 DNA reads TGTGCCAGCAGTGTCTCACTCTACGAGCAGTACTTC.

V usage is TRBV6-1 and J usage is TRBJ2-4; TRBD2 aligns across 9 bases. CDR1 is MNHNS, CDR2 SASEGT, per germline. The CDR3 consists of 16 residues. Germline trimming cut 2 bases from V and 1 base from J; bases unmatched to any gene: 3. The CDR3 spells CASSEMAGGAKNIQYF. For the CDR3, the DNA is TGTGCCAGCAGTGAAATGGCGGGGGGGGCCAAAAACATTCAGTACTTC.

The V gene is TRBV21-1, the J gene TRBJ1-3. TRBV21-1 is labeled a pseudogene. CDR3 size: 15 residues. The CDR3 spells CASSKGESSGNTIYF. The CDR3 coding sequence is TGTGCCAGCAGCAAAGGTGAGAGCTCTGGAAACACCATATATTTT.

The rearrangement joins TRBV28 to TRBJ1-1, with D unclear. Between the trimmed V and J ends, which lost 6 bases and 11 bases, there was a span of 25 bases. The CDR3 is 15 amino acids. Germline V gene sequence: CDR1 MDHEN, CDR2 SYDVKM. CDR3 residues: CASSTLPIGEIDAFF. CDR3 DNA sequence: TGTGCCAGCAGCACACTCCCGATCGGGGAGATTGATGCTTTCTTT.

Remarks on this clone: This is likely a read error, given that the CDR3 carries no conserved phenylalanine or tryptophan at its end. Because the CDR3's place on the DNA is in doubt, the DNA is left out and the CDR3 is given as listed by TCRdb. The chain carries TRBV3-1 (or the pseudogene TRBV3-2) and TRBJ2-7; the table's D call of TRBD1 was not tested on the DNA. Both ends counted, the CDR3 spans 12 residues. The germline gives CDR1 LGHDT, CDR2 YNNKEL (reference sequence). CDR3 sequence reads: CASSLEGIFGAS.

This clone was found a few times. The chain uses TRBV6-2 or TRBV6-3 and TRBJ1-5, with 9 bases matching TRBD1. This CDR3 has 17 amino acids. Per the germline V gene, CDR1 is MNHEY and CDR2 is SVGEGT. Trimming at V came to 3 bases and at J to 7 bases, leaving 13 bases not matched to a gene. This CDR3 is CASSYMPGGQGGQPQHF. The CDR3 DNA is TGTGCCAGCAGTTATATGCCAGGGGGACAGGGTGGACAGCCCCAGCATTTT.

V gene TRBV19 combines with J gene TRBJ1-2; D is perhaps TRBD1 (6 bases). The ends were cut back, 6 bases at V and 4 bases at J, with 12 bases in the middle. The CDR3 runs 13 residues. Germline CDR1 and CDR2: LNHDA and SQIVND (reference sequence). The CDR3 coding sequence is TGTGCCAGTAGCCCATCGGACAGCTATGGCTACACCTTC. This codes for CASSPSDSYGYTF.

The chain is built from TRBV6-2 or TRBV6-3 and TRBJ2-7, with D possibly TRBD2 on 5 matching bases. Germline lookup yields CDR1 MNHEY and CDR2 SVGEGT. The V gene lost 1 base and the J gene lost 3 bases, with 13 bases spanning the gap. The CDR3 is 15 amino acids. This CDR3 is CASSYWASSHYEQYF. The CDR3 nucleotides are TGTGCCAGCAGTTACTGGGCTAGCTCTCACTACGAGCAGTACTTC.

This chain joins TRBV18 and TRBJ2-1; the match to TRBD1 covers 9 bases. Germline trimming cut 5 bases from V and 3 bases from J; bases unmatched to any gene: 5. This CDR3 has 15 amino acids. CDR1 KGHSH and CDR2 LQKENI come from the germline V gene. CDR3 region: CASSTGQGRYNEQFF. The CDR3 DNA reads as TGTGCCAGCTCAACGGGACAGGGTCGCTACAATGAGCAGTTCTTC. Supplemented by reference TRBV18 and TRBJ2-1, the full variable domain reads NAGVMQNPRHLVRRRGQEARLRCSPMKGHSHVYWYRQLPEEGLKFMVYLQKENIIDESGMPKERFSAEFPKEGPSILRIQQVVRGDSAAYFCASSTGQGRYNEQFFGPGTRLTVL.

CDR3 region: CASSELYNNQPQHF. The CDR3 nucleotides are TGTGCCAGCAGTGAATTGTACAACAATCAGCCCCAGCATTTT. V is TRBV25-1 and J is TRBJ1-5, with no clear D. Trimming took off 1 base at V and 3 bases at J, with 7 bases between the two ends. The CDR3 loop spans 14 amino acids. Germline loops: CDR1 MGHDK, CDR2 SYGVNS.